This is a list of T cell receptor beta chains from one sample in a study of shared clonotypes between healthy human individuals. The data were produced by immunoSEQ multiplex PCR, yet TCRdb's version contains in-frame clones alone and is incomplete. This sample has fewer than 850,000 clones, with 80% to 95% found just once. The specimen sequenced was memory CD8+ T cells from PBMCs. These receptors all stem from a man younger than 35 in good health. Some clones in this sample may be carry-over from other donors' samples. Each CDR3 is given without its conserved first and last residue.

TRBV30	9	TRBJ1-3	AWDLRNTIY
TRBV5-1	11	TRBJ1-1	ASSMGPNTEAF
TRBV2	13	TRBJ1-3	ASSDNRPSGNTIY
TRBV7-9	12	TRBJ2-7	ASSSRDRGVEQY
TRBV5-1	12	TRBJ2-1	ASSAHDSYNEQF
TRBV4-1	15	TRBJ2-3	ASSQDRASGSPDTQY
TRBV5-1	12	TRBJ1-4	ATGTQGAPEKLF
TRBV10-2	13	TRBJ2-2	ASSVSREGTGELF
TRBV6-5	12	TRBJ1-2	ASSYAQGADGYT
TRBV5-6	12	TRBJ1-3	ASSLDRSGNTIY
TRBV11-2	15	TRBJ2-3	ASSARWRDRVKDTQY